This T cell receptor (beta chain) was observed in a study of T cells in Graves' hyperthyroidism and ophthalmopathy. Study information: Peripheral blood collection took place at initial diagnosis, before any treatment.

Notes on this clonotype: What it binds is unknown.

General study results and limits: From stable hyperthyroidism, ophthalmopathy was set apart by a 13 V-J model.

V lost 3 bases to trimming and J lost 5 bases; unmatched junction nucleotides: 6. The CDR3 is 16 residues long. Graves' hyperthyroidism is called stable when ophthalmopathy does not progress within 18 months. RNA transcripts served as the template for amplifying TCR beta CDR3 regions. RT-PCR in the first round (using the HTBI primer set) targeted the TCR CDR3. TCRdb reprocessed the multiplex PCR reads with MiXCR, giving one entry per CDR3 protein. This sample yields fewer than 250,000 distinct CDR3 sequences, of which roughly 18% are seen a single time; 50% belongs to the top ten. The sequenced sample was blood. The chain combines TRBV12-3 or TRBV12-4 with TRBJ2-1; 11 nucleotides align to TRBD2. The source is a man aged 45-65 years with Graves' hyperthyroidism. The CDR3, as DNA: TGTGCCAGCAGTTTTCCAGTAGCGGGAGGGAACAATGAGCAGTTCTTC. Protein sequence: CASSFPVAGGNNEQFF.